This T cell receptor (beta chain) was profiled in a study of blood T cell repertoires in COVID-19. The ends lost 3 bases at V and 5 bases at J; junction bases unmatched: 14. The germline V gene encodes CDR1 SGHRS and CDR2 YFSETQ. This CDR3 has 17 amino acids. Profiled with immunoSEQ multiplex PCR; TCRdb holds only in-frame clones, not every one. Here the sample spans 70,000 to 85,000 clones, about 86% being singletons. The chain links TRBV5-1 to TRBJ2-5; 9 bases line up with TRBD2. The sequenced sample was peripheral blood. The clonotype comes from a woman at least 80 years old in a cohort sampled during active or convalescent COVID-19. CDR3 coding DNA: TGCGCCAGCAGCTCCCCTAGCGGGAAACTGGGGGGGGAGACCCAGTACTTC. Translating gives CASSSPSGKLGGETQYF.